A single sample gave rise to the 10 T cell receptor beta chains below, sequenced in a study of STAT3 mutations in large granular lymphocyte leukemia. Assay: immunoSEQ multiplex PCR; the TCRdb copy retains only in-frame clones and omits some. The sample shows some 17,000 clones, 84% of them seen only once. Study-level results: Every T-LGLL patient had at least one immunodominant TCRbeta clonotype.

Their antigens are not known. Source material: peripheral blood mononuclear cells. Receptors were obtained from a man between 45 and 60 years old with T-cell large granular lymphocyte leukemia. Some clones in this sample may be carry-over from other donors' samples.

This clone was counted only a few times. This chain joins TRBV2 and TRBJ2-1, with a weak D call TRBD2 (6 bases). Germline V gives CDR1 SNHLY, CDR2 FYNNEI. V was pared by 7 bases and J by 8 bases, with 12 bases between. The length of the CDR3 is 12 residues. The CDR3: CASKGGAHEQFF. The CDR3 DNA sequence: TGTGCCAGCAAGGGCGGGGCCCATGAGCAGTTCTTC.

This rearrangement joins TRBV12-1 to TRBJ1-2. TRBV12-1 represents a pseudogene. CDR3 length: 17 residues. The CDR3 DNA reads as TGTGCCAGCAGCTTTACCTGGGGGAGGGAAAATAACTATGGCTACACCTTC. Its translation: CASSFTWGRENNYGYTF.

The chain is built from TRBV5-1 and TRBJ1-1; D is perhaps TRBD1 (6 bases). CDR3 length: 13 amino acids. The germline V and J ends were trimmed by 3 bases and 3 bases, with 9 bases remaining between them. CDR1 and CDR2 (germline): SGHRS, YFSETQ. CDR3: CASSWTVDTEAFF. The CDR3 DNA reads TGCGCCAGCAGCTGGACAGTAGACACTGAAGCTTTCTTT. Combining the CDR3 with reference TRBV5-1 and TRBJ1-1 gives the whole variable domain KAGVTQTPRYLIKTRGQQVTLSCSPISGHRSVSWYQQTPGQGLQFLFEYFSETQRNKGNFPGRFSGRQFSNSRSEMNVSTLELGDSALYLCASSWTVDTEAFFGQGTRLTVV.

The gene calls are TRBV9 and TRBJ2-2; 8 bases align to TRBD2. Germline V CDR1 and CDR2: SGDLS, YYNGEE. The J segment lost 4 bases and the V segment lost 3 bases, leaving 11 bases of the junction unmatched. CDR3 length: 17 amino acids. CDR3 DNA: TGTGCCAGCAGCGCCCCGGGACTAGGGGCTGTCACCGGGGAGCTGTTTTTT. Protein: CASSAPGLGAVTGELFF. Full variable domain (remainder filled in from reference TRBV9 and TRBJ2-2): DSGVTQTPKHLITATGQRVTLRCSPRSGDLSVYWYQQSLDQGLQFLIQYYNGEERAKGNILERFSAQQFPDLHSELNLSSLELGDSALYFCASSAPGLGAVTGELFFGEGSRLTVL.

This chain uses TRBV7-9 with TRBJ2-1, with TRBD2 matching 9 bases. The trim removed 5 bases at V and 0 bases at J, leaving 5 bases unmatched. The CDR3 is 16 residues long. Germline assignment: CDR1 SEHNR and CDR2 FQNEAQ (reference sequence). The CDR3 spells CASSLLSGSSYNEQFF. DNA of the CDR3: TGTGCCAGCAGCCTACTTAGCGGGAGCTCCTACAATGAGCAGTTCTTC.

The J gene is TRBJ1-2, the V gene TRBV27; D possibly corresponds to TRBD1 (5 bases). The germline V gene encodes CDR1 MNHEY and CDR2 SMNVEV (reference sequence). The CDR3 extends over 13 amino acids. Trimming took 3 bases from V and 12 from J, leaving 17 bases between them. The CDR3 here is CASSFFLGRDHTF. For the CDR3, the DNA is TGTGCCAGCAGTTTCTTTCTAGGCAGGGACCACACCTTC.

V is TRBV2 and J is TRBJ1-3; D remains unclear. The CDR3 spans 14 residues. V lost 7 bases to trimming and J lost 0 bases, with 10 bases between them. Germline-derived CDR1 and CDR2 are SNHLY and FYNNEI. CDR3 loop: CASKGSNSGNTIYF. The CDR3, as DNA: TGTGCCAGCAAAGGGAGTAACTCTGGAAACACCATATATTTT.

In this sample, this clone turned up once. The CDR3 DNA reads as TGTGCCTGGAGTGCGGCTAGCGGGAATACAGATACGCAGTATTTT. Its translation is CAWSAASGNTDTQYF. The V gene is TRBV30, the J gene TRBJ2-3; TRBD2 matches 9 bases. Germline loops: CDR1 GTSNPN, CDR2 SVGIG (reference sequence). Trimming took 1 base from V and 3 from J; bases not matched to a gene: 5. This CDR3 is 15 amino acids long.

The CDR3 nucleotides are TGTGCCAGCTCACCCTCAACCAACACAGATACGCAGTATTTT. This codes for CASSPSTNTDTQYF. The chain joins TRBV18 to TRBJ2-3; unclear D gene. Between the trimmed V and J ends, which lost 3 bases and 2 bases, there was a span of 9 bases. This CDR3 is 14 amino acids long. CDR1 is KGHSH, CDR2 LQKENI, per germline.

V gene TRBV6-4 combines with J gene TRBJ2-3; D possibly matches TRBD1 or TRBD2 (5 bases each). V lost 6 bases to trimming and J lost 3 bases, with 10 bases between them. From germline, CDR1 is MRHNA and CDR2 SNTAGT. The CDR3 sequence is 13 residues long. This CDR3 is CASSLEGTDTQYF. CDR3 bases: TGTGCCAGCAGCCTAGAGGGGACAGATACGCAGTATTTT.